What follows describes a single T cell receptor beta chain. cDNA came from around 0.5 to 1 ug RNA primed by random hexamers. Coverage of TCR beta CDR3 amplification by immunoSEQ multiplex PCR extended to 54 Vbeta and 13 Jbeta. TCRdb reprocessed the immunoSEQ multiplex PCR reads via MiXCR and lists one record per CDR3 protein. This sample has 150,000 to 190,000 distinct CDR3 sequences, with 85% to 95% found just once. The CDR3 contains 14 residues. Germline CDR1 is SGHTS and CDR2 is YDEGEE. V was clipped by 5 bases and J by 2 bases, with 11 bases between them. The sample comes from a study of CD8 T cells in Susac syndrome. Overall study: Clinical remission applied to under 10 sequenced Susac syndrome patients, and six had active disease.

Negative isolation yielded CD4+ and CD8+ T cells, and FACS enriched TEMRA cells. Sequenced: CD4+ T cells from PBMCs. The V and J genes are TRBV5-8 and TRBJ2-1; D is unresolved. This TCR was recovered from a human donor with Susac syndrome. The CDR3 loop reads CASRPTGAYNEQFF. Here the CDR3 DNA reads TGTGCCAGCAGGCCAACTGGGGCCTACAATGAGCAGTTCTTC. Using reference TRBV5-8 and TRBJ2-1 for the parts outside the CDR3, the full variable domain is EAGVTQSPTHLIKTRGQQATLRCSPISGHTSVYWYQQALGLGLQFLLWYDEGEERNRGNFPPRFSGRQFPNYSSELNVNALELEDSALYLCASRPTGAYNEQFFGPGTRLTVL.